The T cell receptor beta chain described here comes from a study of cytomegalovirus exposure and HLA in healthy donors. General observations from the study: TCR beta V- and J-gene trimming, according to a later analysis, was linked to a missense DCLRE1C variant. CMV serostatus alone was available as immune exposure information. At a 0.05 false discovery rate, a later analysis found 16,951 TCR beta sequences to be associated with HLA alleles. Rare TCR sequences predominated, though certain public TCRs were found in many donors.

Note on this clone: The antigen remains undetermined.

V gave up 1 base and J gave up 8 bases; unmatched junction bases: 8. This CDR3 contains 16 residues. CDR1 and CDR2 (germline): SGHTA, FQGNSA. PCR amplification relied on 60 Vbeta primers (plus 13 Jbeta primers). The repertoire was sequenced with immunoSEQ multiplex PCR; TCRdb's copy has only in-frame clones and lacks some. The profile covers about 90,000 clones, with less than 80% appearing a single time and under 25% taken by the ten largest. The sequence derives from a woman aged 45-65 years in good health and CMV-seropositive. J is TRBJ1-4 and V is TRBV7-2; 9 bases are shared with TRBD1. Sequencing was done on a sample of PBMCs. The CDR3 here is CASSLVGTGIGEKLFF. As DNA, the CDR3 is TGTGCCAGCAGCTTAGTCGGGACAGGGATAGGAGAAAAACTGTTTTTT. Complete variable domain (other parts from reference TRBV7-2 and TRBJ1-4): GAGVSQSPSNKVTEKGKDVELRCDPISGHTALYWYRQSLGQGLEFLIYFQGNSAPDKSGLPSDRFSAERTGGSVSTLTIQRTQQEDSAVYLCASSLVGTGIGEKLFFGSGTQLSVL.